These 9 T cell receptor beta chains came from one sample sequenced in a study of T cell clones after liver transplantation. The method was immunoSEQ multiplex PCR; TCRdb's version includes in-frame clones alone and lacks a portion of them. The data show just over 80,000 clones, nearly 85% seen once. This specimen was CD4+ T cells from blood, taken approximately 3.5 years after liver transplant. Receptors were obtained from a human patient who received a liver transplant. Part of the T cells may come from the graft donor.

The chain employs TRBV7-8 and TRBJ2-3, with TRBD2 matching over 8 bases. The CDR3 length is 17 residues. CDR1 and CDR2 (germline): SGHVS, FQNEAQ. Trimming removed 3 bases from V and 0 bases from J; junction bases left unmatched: 8. The CDR3 loop is CASSLKRERTSTDTQYF. As DNA, the CDR3 is TGTGCCAGCAGCTTGAAGCGGGAGAGAACTAGCACAGATACGCAGTATTTT.

The V and J genes are TRBV5-4 and TRBJ2-2; no reliable D call. Germline loops: CDR1 SGHNT, CDR2 YYREEE (reference sequence). This CDR3 is built from 14 residues. The V and J ends lost 0 bases and 1 base respectively, with 4 bases between them. CDR3 residues: CASSLGQNTGELFF. CDR3 coding DNA: TGTGCCAGCAGCTTGGGACAGAACACCGGGGAGCTGTTTTTT.

CDR3 in DNA: TGTGCCAGCAGCCTCGATCGGGGCCGCGAGCAGTTCTTC. This codes for CASSLDRGREQFF. This chain joins TRBV27 and TRBJ2-1; D is tentatively TRBD1 or TRBD2 (5 bases each). Germline V gene sequence: CDR1 MNHEY, CDR2 SMNVEV (reference sequence). The ends were cut back, 6 bases at V and 10 bases at J, with 16 bases in the middle. The CDR3 is 13 amino acids.

The chain has TRBV27 and TRBJ1-2; 7 nucleotides match TRBD1. V lost 4 bases and J lost 0; bases outside the gene matches: 11. Looked up from germline, CDR1 is MNHEY and CDR2 is SMNVEV (reference sequence). The CDR3 consists of 17 residues. CDR3 amino acids: CASSWLGRRGPNYGYTF. CDR3 in DNA: TGTGCCAGCAGTTGGCTGGGACGGAGGGGGCCTAACTATGGCTACACCTTC.

The J gene is TRBJ1-2, the V gene TRBV4-3; D is perhaps TRBD1 (5 bases). V was cut by 4 bases and J by 2 bases, with 11 bases left in between. Germline V gives CDR1 LGHNA, CDR2 YSLEER. The CDR3 consists of 14 residues. CDR3 nucleotides: TGCGCCAGCAGCCTGGGGCATCTCAACTATGGCTACACCTTC. Translating gives CASSLGHLNYGYTF.

This chain joins TRBV7-2 and TRBJ2-1; D ambiguous. This CDR3 contains 15 residues. Trimming removed 2 bases at V and 2 bases at J, with 10 bases between. Germline V CDR1 and CDR2: SGHTA, FQGNSA. CDR3 sequence (DNA): TGTGCCAGCAGCTTACGACGGACCACCTACAATGAGCAGTTCTTC. This sequence encodes CASSLRRTTYNEQFF.

The chain has TRBV13 and TRBJ2-7, with a weak D call TRBD1 (5 bases). The length of the CDR3 is 14 residues. Germline V lookup: CDR1 PRHDT, CDR2 FYEKMQ (reference sequence). The V end lost 2 bases, the J end lost 2 bases, and 10 bases lay between the germline ends. DNA for the CDR3: TGTGCCAGCAGCTTATCTCCAGGGCCCTACGAGCAGTACTTC. This codes for CASSLSPGPYEQYF.

This chain links TRBV6-5 with TRBJ2-4, with TRBD2 matching 7 bases. CDR1 is MNHEY and CDR2 is SVGAGI in the germline V gene. Losses at the gene ends were 2 bases for V and 9 bases for J; bases not matched to a gene: 10. This CDR3 has 15 amino acids. This chain's CDR3 is CASSYVGGSVGIQYF. For the CDR3, the DNA is TGTGCCAGCAGTTACGTGGGCGGGAGTGTCGGCATTCAGTACTTC.

This clone has more than one count but fewer than ten. The V gene is TRBV5-1, the J gene TRBJ2-1; maybe TRBD2 (6 bases). This CDR3 has 14 amino acids. From germline, CDR1 is SGHRS and CDR2 YFSETQ. The germline V and J ends were trimmed by 0 bases and 10 bases, with 14 bases remaining between them. The CDR3 DNA reads TGCGCCAGCAGCTTGGTAGCTAGCGAAGGCGAGCAGTTCTTC. This encodes CASSLVASEGEQFF.